This T cell receptor beta chain stems from a study of cytomegalovirus exposure and HLA in healthy donors. Findings and limits, study-wide: TCR beta chains numbering more than 150 were designated cytomegalovirus-associated. TCR beta sequences reportedly predicted most subjects' HLA-A and HLA-B alleles accurately. It emerged from a later analysis that several of the most significant clusters appeared to be linked to common viral pathogens. An analysis was carried out later, and it reportedly showed fewer N-insertions in an Asian-associated ancestry cluster than the approximately 610-donor mean.

The PCR used 60 Vbeta and 13 Jbeta primers. Clones were read by immunoSEQ multiplex PCR, and TCRdb kept only the in-frame ones, dropping some. The profile covers more than 75,000 clones, with approximately 69% appearing a single time and about 9% taken by the ten largest. Deletions cut 0 bases from V and 5 bases from J, with 10 bases between. This CDR3 comprises 14 residues. Germline CDR1 and CDR2: LGHNA and YSLEER. Concerning this clone itself: Antigen specificity is unknown.

The TCR was taken from a man aged 40-55 years in good health and CMV-seropositive. Source material: PBMCs. The chain has TRBV4-3 and TRBJ1-2; a weak D match, TRBD1 (5 bases). Here the CDR3 reads CASSQERTGYGYTF. In DNA, the CDR3 is TGCGCCAGCAGCCAAGAGAGAACAGGTTATGGCTACACCTTC.